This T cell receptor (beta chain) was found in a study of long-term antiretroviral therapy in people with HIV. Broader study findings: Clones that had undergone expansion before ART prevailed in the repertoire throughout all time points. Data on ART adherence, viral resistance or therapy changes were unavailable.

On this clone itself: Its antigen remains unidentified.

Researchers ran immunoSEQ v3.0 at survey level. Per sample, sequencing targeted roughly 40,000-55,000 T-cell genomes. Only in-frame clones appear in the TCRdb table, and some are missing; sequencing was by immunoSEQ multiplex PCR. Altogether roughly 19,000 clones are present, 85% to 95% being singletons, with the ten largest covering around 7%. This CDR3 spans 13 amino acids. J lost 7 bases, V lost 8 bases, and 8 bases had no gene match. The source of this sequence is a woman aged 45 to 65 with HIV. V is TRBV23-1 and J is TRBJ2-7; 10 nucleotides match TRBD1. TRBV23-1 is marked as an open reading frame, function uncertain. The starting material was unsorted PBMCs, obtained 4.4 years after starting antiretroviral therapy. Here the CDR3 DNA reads TGCGCCAGCGAGACAGGGGGCTTGGGAGAGCAGTACTTC. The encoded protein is CASETGGLGEQYF.